Only a few counts were recorded for the clone carrying this T cell receptor beta chain. Its antigen is as yet unknown. RNA transcripts yielded amplified TCR beta CDR3 regions. TCR CDR3 regions were first amplified by RT-PCR with HTBI primers. MiXCR was run by TCRdb on the multiplex PCR reads, yielding one entry per CDR3 protein. The sample lists more than 300,000 distinct CDR3 sequences; about a sixth were seen once. The CDR3 sequence is 15 residues long. Germline values: CDR1 KGHSY, CDR2 FQNENV. The ends were cut back, 0 bases at V and 3 bases at J, with 12 bases in the middle. This sample was taken from a study of T cells in Graves' hyperthyroidism and ophthalmopathy. Any patient presenting with uncontrolled infection, other autoimmune disease, pregnancy or lactation was left out. Blood from later-ophthalmopathy patients was taken at first hyperthyroidism diagnosis. General study points: Blood shared most expanded thyroid clonotypes above 0.001.

The sequenced sample consisted of blood. The sequence was collected from a woman aged 25 to 39 with Graves' hyperthyroidism that later progressed to Graves' ophthalmopathy. The chain combines TRBV16 with TRBJ2-7; D may be TRBD2 (5 bases). The CDR3, as DNA: TGTGCCAGCAGCCAATCGGGTATTCGGGGCTACGAGCAGTACTTC. It codes for CASSQSGIRGYEQYF.